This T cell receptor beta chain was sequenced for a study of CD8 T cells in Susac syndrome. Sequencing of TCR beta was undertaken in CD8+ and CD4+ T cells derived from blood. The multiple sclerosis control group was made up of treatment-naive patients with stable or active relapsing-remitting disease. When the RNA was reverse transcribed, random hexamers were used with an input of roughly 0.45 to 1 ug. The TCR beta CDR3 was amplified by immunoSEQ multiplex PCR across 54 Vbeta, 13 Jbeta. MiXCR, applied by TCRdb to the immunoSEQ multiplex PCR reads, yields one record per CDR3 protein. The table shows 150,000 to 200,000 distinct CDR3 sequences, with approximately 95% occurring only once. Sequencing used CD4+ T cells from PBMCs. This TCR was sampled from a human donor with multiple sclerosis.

CDR3 sequence reads: CAWRPSGAYNEQFF. Written as DNA, the CDR3 is TGTGCCTGGAGGCCGAGCGGGGCTTACAATGAGCAGTTCTTC. V usage is TRBV30 and J usage is TRBJ2-1; 7 bases match TRBD2. Per the germline V gene, CDR1 is GTSNPN and CDR2 is SVGIG (reference sequence). The CDR3 has 14 amino acids. J was trimmed by 4 bases and V by 3 bases; bases with no gene match: 6.